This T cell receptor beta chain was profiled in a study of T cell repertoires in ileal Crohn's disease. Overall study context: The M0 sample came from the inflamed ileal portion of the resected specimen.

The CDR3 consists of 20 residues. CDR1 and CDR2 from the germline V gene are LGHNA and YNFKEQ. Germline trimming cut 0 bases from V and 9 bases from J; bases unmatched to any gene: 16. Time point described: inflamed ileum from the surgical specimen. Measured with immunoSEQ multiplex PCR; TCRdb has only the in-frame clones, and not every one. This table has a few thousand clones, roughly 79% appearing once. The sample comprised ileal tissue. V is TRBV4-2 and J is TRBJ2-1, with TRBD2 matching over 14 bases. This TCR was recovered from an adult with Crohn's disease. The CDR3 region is CASSQERTARGLAGVSEQFF. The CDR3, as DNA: TGTGCCAGCAGCCAAGAAAGGACAGCAAGGGGACTAGCGGGGGTGAGTGAGCAGTTCTTC.